One and the same sample provided the 3 T cell receptor beta chains below, sequenced in a study of tissue T cells after allogeneic stem cell transplantation. Here immunoSEQ multiplex PCR was the method, and the copy in TCRdb shows in-frame clones only, minus some. This table has fewer than 7,500 clones, about three quarters appearing once. The starting material was blood, obtained before transplantation. The receptors shown here come from a man aged 40 to 69 who later had graft-versus-host disease after an allogeneic stem cell transplant.

The chain has TRBV7-9 and TRBJ2-7; 9 bases map to TRBD1. The CDR3 has 15 amino acids. The germline V gene encodes CDR1 SEHNR and CDR2 FQNEAQ (reference sequence). V gave up 5 bases and J gave up 7 bases; unmatched junction bases: 12. CDR3 region: CASSPPGTGNREQYF. CDR3 DNA sequence: TGTGCCAGCAGCCCCCCTGGGACAGGGAATCGGGAGCAGTACTTC.

The CDR3 bases are TGTGCCAGCAGGAACCGAGGTGGGCCCTACGAGCAGTACTTC. Its protein product is CASRNRGGPYEQYF. V usage is TRBV2 and J usage is TRBJ2-7; no firm D call. The V and J ends lost 6 bases and 2 bases respectively, with 14 bases between them. The CDR3 totals 14 residues. The germline CDR1 and CDR2 sequences are SNHLY and FYNNEI.

The chain has TRBV12-3 or TRBV12-4 and TRBJ2-5; D gene uncertain. The germline V and J ends were trimmed by 4 bases and 1 base, with 1 base remaining between them. The CDR3 contains 11 residues. CDR3 bases: TGTGCCAGCAGTTCCCAAGAGACCCAGTACTTC. Encoded protein: CASSSQETQYF.